This T cell receptor (beta chain) is drawn from a study of blood T cell repertoires in COVID-19. Study-level information: T cells, B-cell-depleted T cells, or PBMCs provided the cDNA or gDNA that served as material.

V lost 6 bases and J lost 4; bases outside the gene matches: 6. Germline CDR1 is SGHTA and CDR2 is FQGNSA. This CDR3 contains 14 residues. Original methodology: Amplifying reference gene primers gave estimates of nucleated cell counts. Measured with immunoSEQ multiplex PCR; TCRdb has only the in-frame clones, and not every one. Clonal size and the V and J genes are those of that table, whereas D and trimming came from the DNA. The data show 95,000 or so clones, around 74% seen once. The receptor was derived from a woman aged 80 or older with active or convalescent COVID-19. The chain is built from TRBV7-2 and TRBJ2-7; 10 positions match TRBD1. Input material: peripheral blood. The CDR3 sequence: CASSQDRGLYEQYF. CDR3 nucleotides: TGTGCCAGCAGTCAAGACAGGGGGCTTTACGAGCAGTACTTC. The full variable domain, rest sourced from reference TRBV7-2 and TRBJ2-7, is GAGVSQSPSNKVTEKGKDVELRCDPISGHTALYWYRQSLGQGLEFLIYFQGNSAPDKSGLPSDRFSAERTGGSVSTLTIQRTQQEDSAVYLCASSQDRGLYEQYFGPGTRLTVT.